This T cell receptor beta chain comes out of a study of immune evolution from preneoplasia to lung adenocarcinoma. Remarks on this clone: Antigen specificity is unknown.

Only in-frame clones appear in the TCRdb table, and some are missing; sequencing was by immunoSEQ multiplex PCR. In the table there are about 3,400 clones, just under 80% of which are singletons. Per germline, CDR1 SGHAT and CDR2 FQNNGV. The CDR3 consists of 15 residues. V was pared by 5 bases and J by 1 base, with 3 bases of the junction left unmatched. Patients had resection in Japan or China between the mid-2010s and the late 2010s. General study points: Later-stage lesions seemingly showed higher T cell density and diversity than normal lung. Normal lung had the highest top T cell clone frequencies.

Source material: FFPE atypical adenomatous hyperplasia tissue from the lung. As for subset: atypical adenomatous hyperplasia (AAH), lung preneoplasia. The rearrangement links TRBV11-2 to TRBJ2-1; 9 bases match TRBD2. The clonotype was recovered from a person aged 65 to 85 with lung adenocarcinoma. As DNA, the CDR3 is TGTGCCAGCAGCACGGGACTAGCTTCCTACAATGAGCAGTTCTTC. It specifies CASSTGLASYNEQFF.